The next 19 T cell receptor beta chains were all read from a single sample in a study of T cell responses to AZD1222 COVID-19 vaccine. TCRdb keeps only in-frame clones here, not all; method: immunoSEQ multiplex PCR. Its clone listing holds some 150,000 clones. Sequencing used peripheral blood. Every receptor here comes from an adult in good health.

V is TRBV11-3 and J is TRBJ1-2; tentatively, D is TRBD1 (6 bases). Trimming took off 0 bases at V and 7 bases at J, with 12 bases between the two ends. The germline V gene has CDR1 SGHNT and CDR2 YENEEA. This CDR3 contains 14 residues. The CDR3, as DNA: TGTGCCAGCAGCTTAGATAATCAGGGGACTGGCTACACCTTC. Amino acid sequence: CASSLDNQGTGYTF.

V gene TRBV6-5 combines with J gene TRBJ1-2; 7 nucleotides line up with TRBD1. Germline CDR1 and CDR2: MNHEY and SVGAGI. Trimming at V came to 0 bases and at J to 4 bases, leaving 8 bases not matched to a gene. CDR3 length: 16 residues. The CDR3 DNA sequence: TGTGCCAGCAGTTACTCGTCCGACAGGGATAGCTATGGCTACACCTTC. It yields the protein CASSYSSDRDSYGYTF.

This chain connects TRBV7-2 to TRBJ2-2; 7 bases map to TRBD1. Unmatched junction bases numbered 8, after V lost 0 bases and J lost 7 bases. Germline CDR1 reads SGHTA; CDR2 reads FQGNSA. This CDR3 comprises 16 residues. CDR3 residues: CASSLAVGQTIGELFF. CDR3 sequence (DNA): TGTGCCAGCAGCTTAGCGGTGGGACAGACCATCGGGGAGCTGTTTTTT.

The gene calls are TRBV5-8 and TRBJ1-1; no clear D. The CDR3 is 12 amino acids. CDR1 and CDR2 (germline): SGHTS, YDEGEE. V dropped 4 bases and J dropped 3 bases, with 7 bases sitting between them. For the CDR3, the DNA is TGTGCCAGCAGCGACTACTACACTGAAGCTTTCTTT. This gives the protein CASSDYYTEAFF.

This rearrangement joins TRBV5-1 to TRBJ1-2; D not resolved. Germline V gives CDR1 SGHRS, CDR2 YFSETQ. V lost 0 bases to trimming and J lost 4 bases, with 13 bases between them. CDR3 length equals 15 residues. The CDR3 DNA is TGCGCCAGCAGCTTGGTGGTGGGCGAGAGCTATGGCTACACCTTC. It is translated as CASSLVVGESYGYTF. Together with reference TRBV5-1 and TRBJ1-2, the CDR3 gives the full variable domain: KAGVTQTPRYLIKTRGQQVTLSCSPISGHRSVSWYQQTPGQGLQFLFEYFSETQRNKGNFPGRFSGRQFSNSRSEMNVSTLELGDSALYLCASSLVVGESYGYTFGSGTRLTVV.

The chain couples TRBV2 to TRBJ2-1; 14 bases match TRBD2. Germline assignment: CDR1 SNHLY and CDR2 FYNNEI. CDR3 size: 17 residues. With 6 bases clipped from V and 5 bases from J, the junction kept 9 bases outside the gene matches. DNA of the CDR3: TGTGCCAGCAGCCAAGGACTAGCGGGGGGCGGGGACAATGAGCAGTTCTTC. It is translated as CASSQGLAGGGDNEQFF.

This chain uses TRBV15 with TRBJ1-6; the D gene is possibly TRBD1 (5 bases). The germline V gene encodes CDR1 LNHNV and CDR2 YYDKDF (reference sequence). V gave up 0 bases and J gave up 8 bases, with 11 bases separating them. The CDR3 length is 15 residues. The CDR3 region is CATSRDREGYSPLHF. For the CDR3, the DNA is TGTGCCACCAGCAGAGATCGGGAGGGGTATTCACCCCTCCACTTT.

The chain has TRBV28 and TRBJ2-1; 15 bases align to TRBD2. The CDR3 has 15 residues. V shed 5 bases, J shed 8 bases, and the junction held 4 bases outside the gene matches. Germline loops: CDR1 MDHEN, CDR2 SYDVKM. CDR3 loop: CASSLRTSGGDEQFF. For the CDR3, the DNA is TGTGCCAGCAGTCTCAGGACTAGCGGGGGGGATGAGCAGTTCTTC. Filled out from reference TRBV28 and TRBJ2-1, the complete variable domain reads DVKVTQSSRYLVKRTGEKVFLECVQDMDHENMFWYRQDPGLGLRLIYFSYDVKMKEKGDIPEGYSVSREKKERFSLILESASTNQTSMYLCASSLRTSGGDEQFFGPGTRLTVL.

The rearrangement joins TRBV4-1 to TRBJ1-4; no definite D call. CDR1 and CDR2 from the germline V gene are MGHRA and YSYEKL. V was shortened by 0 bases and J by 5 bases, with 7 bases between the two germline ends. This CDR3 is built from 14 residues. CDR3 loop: CASSQEGRNEKLFF. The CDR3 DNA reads TGCGCCAGCAGCCAAGAAGGGAGAAATGAAAAACTGTTTTTT.

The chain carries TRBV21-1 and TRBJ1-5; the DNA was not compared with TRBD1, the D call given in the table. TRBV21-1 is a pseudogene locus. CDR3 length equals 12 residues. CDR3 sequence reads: CATGQGWQPQHF. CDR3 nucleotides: TGTGCCACCGGACAGGGGTGGCAGCCCCAGCATTTT.

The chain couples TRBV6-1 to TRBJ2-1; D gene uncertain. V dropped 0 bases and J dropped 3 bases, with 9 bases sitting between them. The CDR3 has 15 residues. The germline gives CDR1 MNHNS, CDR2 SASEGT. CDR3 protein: CASSEAGAYYNEQFF. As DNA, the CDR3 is TGTGCCAGCAGTGAAGCTGGAGCCTACTACAATGAGCAGTTCTTC.

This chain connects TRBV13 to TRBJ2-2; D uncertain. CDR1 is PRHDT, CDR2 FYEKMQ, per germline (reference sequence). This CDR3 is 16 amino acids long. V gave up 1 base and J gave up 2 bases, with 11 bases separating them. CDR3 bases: TGTGCCAGCAGCTTAGAAGGGCAACCAAACACCGGGGAGCTGTTTTTT. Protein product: CASSLEGQPNTGELFF.

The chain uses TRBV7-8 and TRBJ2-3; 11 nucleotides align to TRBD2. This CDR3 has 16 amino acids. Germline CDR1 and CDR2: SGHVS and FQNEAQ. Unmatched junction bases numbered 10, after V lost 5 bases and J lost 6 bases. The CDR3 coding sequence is TGTGCCAGCAGCCCAGATAGCGGGGGGGCCCGGGATACGCAGTATTTT. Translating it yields CASSPDSGGARDTQYF.

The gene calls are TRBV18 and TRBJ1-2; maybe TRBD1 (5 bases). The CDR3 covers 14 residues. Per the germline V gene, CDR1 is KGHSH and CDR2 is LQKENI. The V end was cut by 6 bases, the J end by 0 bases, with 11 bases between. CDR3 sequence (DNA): TGTGCCAGCTCTCCGAGGGGAGCTAACTATGGCTACACCTTC. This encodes CASSPRGANYGYTF.

CDR3 coding DNA: TGTGCCAGCAGCCCTCAGCCTTCCGTGCAGGGCTGGGGTGGCTACACCTTC. It codes for CASSPQPSVQGWGGYTF. This chain joins TRBV3-1 (or the pseudogene TRBV3-2) and TRBJ1-2, with D possibly being TRBD1 (5 bases). This CDR3 has 17 amino acids. CDR1 is LGHDT, CDR2 YNNKEL, per germline (reference sequence). V lost 4 bases and J lost 7, with 25 bases in between.

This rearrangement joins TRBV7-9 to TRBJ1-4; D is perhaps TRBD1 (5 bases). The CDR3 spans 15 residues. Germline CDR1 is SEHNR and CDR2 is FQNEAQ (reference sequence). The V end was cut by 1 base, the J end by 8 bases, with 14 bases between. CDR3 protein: CASSLGQSLGEKLFF. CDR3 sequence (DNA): TGTGCCAGCAGCTTAGGACAGAGCCTCGGCGAAAAACTGTTTTTT. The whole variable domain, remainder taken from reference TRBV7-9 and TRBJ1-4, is DTGVSQNPRHKITKRGQNVTFRCDPISEHNRLYWYRQTLGQGPEFLTYFQNEAQLEKSRLLSDRFSAERPKGSFSTLEIQRTEQGDSAMYLCASSLGQSLGEKLFFGSGTQLSVL.

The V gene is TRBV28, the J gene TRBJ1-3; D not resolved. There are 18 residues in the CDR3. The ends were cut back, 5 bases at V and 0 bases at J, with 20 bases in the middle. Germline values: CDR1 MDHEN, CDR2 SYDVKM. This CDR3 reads CASSTPAPDLSSGNTIYF. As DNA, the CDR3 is TGTGCCAGCAGTACCCCGGCCCCTGATTTAAGCTCTGGAAACACCATATATTTT.

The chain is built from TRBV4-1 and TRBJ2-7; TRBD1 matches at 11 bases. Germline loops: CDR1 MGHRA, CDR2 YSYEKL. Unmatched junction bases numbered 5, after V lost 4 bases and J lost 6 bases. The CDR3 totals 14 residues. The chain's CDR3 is CASSLGQGASEQYF. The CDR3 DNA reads TGCGCCAGCAGCCTCGGACAGGGGGCGAGCGAGCAGTACTTC.

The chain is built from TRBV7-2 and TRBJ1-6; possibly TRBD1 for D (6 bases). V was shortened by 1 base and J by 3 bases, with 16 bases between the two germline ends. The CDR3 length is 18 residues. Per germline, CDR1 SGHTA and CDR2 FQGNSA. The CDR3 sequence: CASSLGQTGPLYNSPLHF. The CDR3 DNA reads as TGTGCCAGCAGCTTAGGGCAGACAGGACCTCTCTATAATTCACCCCTCCACTTT.